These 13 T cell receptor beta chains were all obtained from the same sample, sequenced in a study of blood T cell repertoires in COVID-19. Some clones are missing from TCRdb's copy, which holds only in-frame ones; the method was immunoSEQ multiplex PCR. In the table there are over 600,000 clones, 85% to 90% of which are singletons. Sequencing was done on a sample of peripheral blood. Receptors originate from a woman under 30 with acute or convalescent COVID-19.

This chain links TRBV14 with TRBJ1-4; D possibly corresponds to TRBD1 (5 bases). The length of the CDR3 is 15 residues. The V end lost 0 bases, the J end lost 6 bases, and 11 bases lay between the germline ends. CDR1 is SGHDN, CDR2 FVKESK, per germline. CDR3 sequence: CASSQDLGRDEKLFF. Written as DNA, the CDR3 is TGTGCCAGCAGCCAAGATCTAGGCAGGGATGAAAAACTGTTTTTT. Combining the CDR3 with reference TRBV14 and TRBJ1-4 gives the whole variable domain EAGVTQFPSHSVIEKGQTVTLRCDPISGHDNLYWYRRVMGKEIKFLLHFVKESKQDESGMPNNRFLAERTGGTYSTLKVQPAELEDSGVYFCASSQDLGRDEKLFFGSGTQLSVL.

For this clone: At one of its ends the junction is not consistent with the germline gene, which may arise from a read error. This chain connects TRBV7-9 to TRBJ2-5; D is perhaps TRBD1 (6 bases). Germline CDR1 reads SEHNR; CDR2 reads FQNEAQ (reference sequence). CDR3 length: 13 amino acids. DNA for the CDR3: TGTGCCAGCAGCCGGACGGAACAGGGTAGGAAGAACTTC. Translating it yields CASSRTEQGRKNF.

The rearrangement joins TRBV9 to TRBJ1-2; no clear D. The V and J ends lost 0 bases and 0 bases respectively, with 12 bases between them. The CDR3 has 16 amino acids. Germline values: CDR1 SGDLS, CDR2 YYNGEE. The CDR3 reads CASSVVQTLSNYGYTF. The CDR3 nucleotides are TGTGCCAGCAGCGTAGTGCAGACACTGTCTAACTATGGCTACACCTTC.

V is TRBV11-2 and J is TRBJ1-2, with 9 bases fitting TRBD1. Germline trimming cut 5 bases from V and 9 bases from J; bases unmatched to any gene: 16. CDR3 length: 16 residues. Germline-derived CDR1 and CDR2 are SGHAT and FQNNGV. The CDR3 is CASSRDQQGALGRYTF. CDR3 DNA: TGTGCCAGCAGCCGCGATCAACAGGGGGCCCTCGGCCGCTACACCTTC. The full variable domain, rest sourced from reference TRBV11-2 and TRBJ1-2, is EAGVAQSPRYKIIEKRQSVAFWCNPISGHATLYWYQQILGQGPKLLIQFQNNGVVDDSQLPKDRFSAERLKGVDSTLKIQPAKLEDSAVYLCASSRDQQGALGRYTFGSGTRLTVV.

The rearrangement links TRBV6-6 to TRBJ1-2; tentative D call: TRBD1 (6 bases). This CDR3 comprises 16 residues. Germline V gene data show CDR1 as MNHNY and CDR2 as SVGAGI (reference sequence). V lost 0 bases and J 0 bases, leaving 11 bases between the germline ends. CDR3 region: CASSYSPGQTNYGYTF. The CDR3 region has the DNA TGTGCCAGCAGTTACTCCCCGGGACAAACTAACTATGGCTACACCTTC.

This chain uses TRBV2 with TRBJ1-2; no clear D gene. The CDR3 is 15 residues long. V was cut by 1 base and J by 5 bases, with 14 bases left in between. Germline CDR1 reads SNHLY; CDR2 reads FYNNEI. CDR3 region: CASSEVLIEPYGYTF. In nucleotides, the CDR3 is TGTGCCAGCAGTGAAGTTTTAATCGAGCCGTATGGCTACACCTTC.

The CDR3 nucleotides are TGTGCCAGCAGCCACCTGAGCGGGGGGAAACCCTACGAGCAGTACTTC. Amino acid sequence: CASSHLSGGKPYEQYF. The genes are TRBV3-1 (or the pseudogene TRBV3-2) and TRBJ2-7, with 9 bases matching TRBD2. V shed 3 bases, J shed 2 bases, and the junction held 8 bases outside the gene matches. This CDR3 comprises 16 residues. CDR1 and CDR2 (germline): LGHDT, YNNKEL (reference sequence).

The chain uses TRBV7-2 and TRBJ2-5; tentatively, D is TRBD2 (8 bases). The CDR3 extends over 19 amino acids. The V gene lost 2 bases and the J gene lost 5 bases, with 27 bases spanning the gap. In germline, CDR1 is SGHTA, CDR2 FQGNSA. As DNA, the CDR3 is TGTGCCAGCAGCTTATCGGGAGGGGGCGCCGTTTTTTTAAGGGAGACCCAGTACTTC. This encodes CASSLSGGGAVFLRETQYF.

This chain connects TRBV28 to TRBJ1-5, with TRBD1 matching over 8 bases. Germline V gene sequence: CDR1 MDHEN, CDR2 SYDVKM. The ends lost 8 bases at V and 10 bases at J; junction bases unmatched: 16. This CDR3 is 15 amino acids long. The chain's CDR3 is CASSFTGQAGLPQHF. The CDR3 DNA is TGTGCCAGCTCTTTCACGGGACAGGCAGGGTTACCCCAGCATTTT.

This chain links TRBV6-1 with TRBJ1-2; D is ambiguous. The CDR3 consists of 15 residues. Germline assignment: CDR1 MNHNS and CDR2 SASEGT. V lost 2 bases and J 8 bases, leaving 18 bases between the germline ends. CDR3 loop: CASSEKGRTTGGYTF. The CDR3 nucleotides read TGTGCCAGCAGTGAAAAAGGACGAACTACGGGGGGCTACACCTTC.

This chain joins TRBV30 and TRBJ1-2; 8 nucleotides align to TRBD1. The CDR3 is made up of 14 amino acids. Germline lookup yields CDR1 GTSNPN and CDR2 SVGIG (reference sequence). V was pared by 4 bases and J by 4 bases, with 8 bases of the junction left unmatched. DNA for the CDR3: TGTGCCTGGAAGTTGACAGGGGTTCCCTATGGCTACACCTTC. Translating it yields CAWKLTGVPYGYTF. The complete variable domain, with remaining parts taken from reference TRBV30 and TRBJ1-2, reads SQTIHQWPATLVQPVGSPLSLECTVEGTSNPNLYWYRQAAGRGLQLLFYSVGIGQISSEVPQNLSASRPQDRQFILSSKKLLLSDSGFYLCAWKLTGVPYGYTFGSGTRLTVV.

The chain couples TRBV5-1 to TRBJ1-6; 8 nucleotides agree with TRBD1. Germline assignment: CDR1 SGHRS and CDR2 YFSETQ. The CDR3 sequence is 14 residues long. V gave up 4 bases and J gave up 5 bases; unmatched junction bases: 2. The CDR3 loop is CASSRDRNNSPLHF. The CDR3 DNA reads TGCGCCAGCAGCAGGGACAGGAATAATTCACCCCTCCACTTT.

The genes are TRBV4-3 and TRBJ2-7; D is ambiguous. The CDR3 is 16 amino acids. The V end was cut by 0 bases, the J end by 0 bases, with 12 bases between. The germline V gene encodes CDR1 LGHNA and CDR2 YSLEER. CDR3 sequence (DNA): TGCGCCAGCAGCCAAGATCTCGGCGGTCCCTCCTACGAGCAGTACTTC. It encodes CASSQDLGGPSYEQYF.